Below, one T cell receptor (beta chain) is given with its context. As yet, its antigen is unknown. This sample was included in a study of T-cell memory formation after mild COVID-19. Study-level points and caveats: Cross-reactive memory seemingly joined, as some responding clones were found in pre-infection memory.

CDR1 and CDR2 from the germline V gene are LNHDA and SQIVND (reference sequence). Between the trimmed V and J ends, which lost 5 bases and 5 bases, there was a span of 25 bases. This CDR3 is built from 18 residues. Sample barcodes and UMIs were carried by the TCR alpha and TCR beta cDNA libraries that 5'RACE generated with constant-segment primers. MiXCR, applied by TCRdb to the 5' RACE reads, yields one record per CDR3 protein. The sample lists 300,000 to 350,000 distinct CDR3 sequences, around 15% seen once, with 20% to 25% in the top ten. The sample consisted of PBMCs or a T cell subset sorted from them (not recorded which). This receptor was identified in a man between 18 and 29 years old who had mild COVID-19 (a few samples of this study predate the infection). Cell type and time point are not known. V usage is TRBV19 and J usage is TRBJ2-1, with no clear D. CDR3 DNA: TGTGCCAGTAGTTTTGTTTCTGGTTTAGACTCCTGGGACAATGAGCAGTTCTTC. It encodes CASSFVSGLDSWDNEQFF.